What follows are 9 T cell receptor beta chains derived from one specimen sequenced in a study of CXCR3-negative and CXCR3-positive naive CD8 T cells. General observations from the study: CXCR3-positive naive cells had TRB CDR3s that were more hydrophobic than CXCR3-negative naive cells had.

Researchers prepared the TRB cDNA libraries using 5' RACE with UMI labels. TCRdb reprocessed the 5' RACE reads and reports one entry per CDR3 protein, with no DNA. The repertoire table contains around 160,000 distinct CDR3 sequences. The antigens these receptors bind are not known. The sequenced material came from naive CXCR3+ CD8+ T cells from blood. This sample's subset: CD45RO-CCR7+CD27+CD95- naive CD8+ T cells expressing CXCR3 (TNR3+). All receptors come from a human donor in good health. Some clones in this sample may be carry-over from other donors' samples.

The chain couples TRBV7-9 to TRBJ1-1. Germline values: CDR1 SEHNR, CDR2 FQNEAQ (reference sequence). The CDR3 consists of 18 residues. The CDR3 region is CASSLIGGQKNMNTEAFF.

The CDR3 protein is CASSQEAGAAQTQYF. This chain links TRBV4-1 with TRBJ2-5; the TCRdb call, TRBD1, lacks DNA for checking. This CDR3 is built from 15 residues. From germline, CDR1 is MGHRA and CDR2 YSYEKL.

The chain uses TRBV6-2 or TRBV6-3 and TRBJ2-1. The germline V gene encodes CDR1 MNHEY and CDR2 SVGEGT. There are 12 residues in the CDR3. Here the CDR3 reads CASSSTLHEQFF.

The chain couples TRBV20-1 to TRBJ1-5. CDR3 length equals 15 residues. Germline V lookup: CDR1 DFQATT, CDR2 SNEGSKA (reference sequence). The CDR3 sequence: CSASQSVDSNQPQHF.

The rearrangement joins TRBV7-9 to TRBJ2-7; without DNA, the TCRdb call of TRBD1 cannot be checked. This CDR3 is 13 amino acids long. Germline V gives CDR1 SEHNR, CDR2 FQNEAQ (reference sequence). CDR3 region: CASSPFPAYEQYF.

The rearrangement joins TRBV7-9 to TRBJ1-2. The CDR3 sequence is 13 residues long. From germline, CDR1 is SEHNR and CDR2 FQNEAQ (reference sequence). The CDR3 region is CASSSGADLGYTF.

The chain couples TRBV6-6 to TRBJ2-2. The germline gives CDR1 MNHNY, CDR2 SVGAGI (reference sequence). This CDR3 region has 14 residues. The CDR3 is CASSAGSNMPELFF.

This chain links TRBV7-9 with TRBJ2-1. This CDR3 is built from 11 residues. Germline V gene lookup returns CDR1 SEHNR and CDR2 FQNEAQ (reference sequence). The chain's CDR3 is CASSLATKKFF. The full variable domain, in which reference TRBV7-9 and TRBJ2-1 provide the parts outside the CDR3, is DTGVSQNPRHKITKRGQNVTFRCDPISEHNRLYWYRQTLGQGPEFLTYFQNEAQLEKSRLLSDRFSAERPKGSFSTLEIQRTEQGDSAMYLCASSLATKKFFGPGTRLTVL.

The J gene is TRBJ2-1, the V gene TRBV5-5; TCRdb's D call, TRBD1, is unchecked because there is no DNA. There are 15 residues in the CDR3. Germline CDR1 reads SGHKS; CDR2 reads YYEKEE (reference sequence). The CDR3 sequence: CASSLGLGTGDEQFF.